This TCR beta chain was identified during a study of T cells in localized non-small cell lung cancer. The study's findings and limits: Uninvolved adjacent lung had the highest recorded T cell clonality, with tumor below it. Longer survival (overall) was linked to higher T cell density in blood.

A remark on this clone: Antigen specificity is unknown.

TCRdb's table, derived via immunoSEQ multiplex PCR, lists solely in-frame clones and lacks some. The table lists around 990 clones, 20% of them singletons. V lost 5 bases, J lost 4 bases, and 17 bases lay in between. Germline CDR1 reads LNHDA; CDR2 reads SQIVND (reference sequence). The CDR3 is 16 residues long. Free of atypia, the adjacent lung was collected at least 2 cm away from the tumor margin. The chain joins TRBV19 to TRBJ1-4; D perhaps matches TRBD1 (5 bases). The sequence was collected from a man aged 35-69 years with stage III squamous cell lung carcinoma. Sequenced here: normal lung tissue next to the tumor, sampled before any cancer treatment. In DNA form, the CDR3 reads TGTGCCAGTAGTCCGGGGGGAGTGGACTTTAATGAAAAACTGTTTTTT. Its protein is CASSPGGVDFNEKLFF.